This T cell receptor beta chain was captured by sequencing in a study of blood T cell repertoires in COVID-19. Overall study context: The analysed material was cDNA or gDNA that came from T cells, B-cell-depleted T cells, or PBMCs.

Those enrolled in Seattle joined during active infection and were followed longitudinally afterward. V dropped 5 bases and J dropped 5; count of bases not matched to a gene: 10. This CDR3 has 15 amino acids. The V gene's germline CDR1 is SEHNR and CDR2 FQNEAQ (reference sequence). Produced via immunoSEQ multiplex PCR; TCRdb's table is partial and in-frame only. The sample contains roughly 260,000 clones, 88% of which appear only once. The receptor's source is a woman aged 25-40 years with COVID-19, enrolled during active disease. The V gene is TRBV7-9, the J gene TRBJ1-1, with 8 bases that match TRBD1. The sample taken for sequencing was peripheral blood. This chain's CDR3 is CASSKDRVVGTEAFF. CDR3 DNA sequence: TGTGCCAGCAGCAAGGACAGGGTAGTGGGGACTGAAGCTTTCTTT.